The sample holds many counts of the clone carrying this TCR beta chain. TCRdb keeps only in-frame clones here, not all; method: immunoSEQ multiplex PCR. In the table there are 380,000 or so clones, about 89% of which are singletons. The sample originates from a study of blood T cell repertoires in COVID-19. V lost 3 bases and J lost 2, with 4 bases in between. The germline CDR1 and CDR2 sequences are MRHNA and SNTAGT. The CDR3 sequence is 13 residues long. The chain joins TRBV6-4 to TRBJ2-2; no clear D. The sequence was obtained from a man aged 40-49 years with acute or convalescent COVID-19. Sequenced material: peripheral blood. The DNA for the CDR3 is TGTGCCAGCAGTGAAGCCAACACCGGGGAGCTGTTTTTT. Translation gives CASSEANTGELFF.